These 20 T cell receptor beta chains came from one sample sequenced in a study of T cells in Graves' hyperthyroidism and ophthalmopathy (dated by TCRdb to 2018 to 2020). The library was generated by multiplex PCR. Instrument on record: Illumina HiSeq 2000. Amplification of TCR beta CDR3 regions was carried out from RNA transcripts. For the first round of RT-PCR on the TCR CDR3, the HTBI primer set was used together with the Qiagen OneStep RT-PCR kit. TCRdb itself trimmed the public reads at Q25 with fastp, ran MiXCR and retained productive beta chains. Every entry covers one CDR3 protein and lists the most common genes and DNA from its rows. The sample table records roughly 530,000 distinct CDR3 sequences; roughly a sixth of these occur just once. 15% to 20% of the sample lies in the top ten. What was sequenced was blood. The receptors derive from a woman aged 18-29 years with Graves' ophthalmopathy.

This clonotype was counted ten times or more. The chain couples TRBV20-1 to TRBJ1-1; D not resolved. Germline lookup yields CDR1 DFQATT and CDR2 SNEGSKA (reference sequence). The CDR3 totals 15 residues. V was pared by 0 bases and J by 3 bases, with 14 bases between. CDR3 residues: CSARDRKGLDTEAFF. The DNA of the CDR3 is TGCAGTGCTAGAGATCGCAAAGGGCTTGACACTGAAGCTTTCTTT.

This clonotype has a count of ten or more. The chain employs TRBV7-9 and TRBJ2-3; possibly TRBD2 for D (7 bases). Per germline, CDR1 SEHNR and CDR2 FQNEAQ (reference sequence). The CDR3 loop spans 15 amino acids. Trimming took 5 bases from V and 5 from J, leaving 17 bases between them. CDR3 DNA: TGTGCCAGCAGCACCCCGGGGGGCGCCCAAGATACGCAGTATTTT. It is translated as CASSTPGGAQDTQYF.

This clonotype was seen ten or more times. The chain has TRBV28 and TRBJ1-3, with D possibly being TRBD1 (5 bases). The length of the CDR3 is 17 residues. V was shortened by 5 bases and J by 0 bases, with 17 bases between the two germline ends. The germline V gene has CDR1 MDHEN and CDR2 SYDVKM. The CDR3 coding sequence is TGTGCCAGCAGTGCCCGAAAGGGGAGTATCTCTGGAAACACCATATATTTT. This sequence encodes CASSARKGSISGNTIYF.

This clonotype was detected many times. The chain carries TRBV2 and TRBJ2-3; D may be TRBD1 (6 bases). The V gene lost 7 bases and the J gene lost 4 bases, with 18 bases spanning the gap. Germline V gene data show CDR1 as SNHLY and CDR2 as FYNNEI. The length of the CDR3 is 15 residues. The DNA of the CDR3 is TGTGCCAGCAATCTAGGAAGGACAGTATCAGATACGCAGTATTTT. Translation gives CASNLGRTVSDTQYF.

This rearrangement joins TRBV19 to TRBJ2-3; possible D gene TRBD1, 5 bases. Trimming removed 4 bases at V and 1 base at J, with 6 bases between. The length of the CDR3 is 13 residues. Germline CDR1 reads LNHDA; CDR2 reads SQIVND (reference sequence). The CDR3 protein is CASSNRRTDTQYF. The CDR3 nucleotides are TGTGCCAGTAGTAACAGGCGCACAGATACGCAGTATTTT.

CDR3: CASSYSMGTGHEQYF. The DNA of the CDR3 is TGTGCCAGCAGTTACTCGATGGGGACAGGGCACGAGCAGTACTTC. The chain is built from TRBV6-5 and TRBJ2-7, with 9 bases matching TRBD1. Germline V gene lookup returns CDR1 MNHEY and CDR2 SVGAGI. The CDR3 has 15 amino acids. Trimming took 0 bases from V and 5 from J; bases not matched to a gene: 5.

This clonotype came up a few times. This chain joins TRBV4-1 and TRBJ1-1; D call uncertain. The CDR3 is 19 amino acids. From germline, CDR1 is MGHRA and CDR2 YSYEKL. Trimming stripped 1 base from V and 0 bases from J, with 21 bases between. This CDR3 reads CASSQVAVKHNKMNTEAFF. In DNA form, the CDR3 reads TGCGCCAGCAGCCAAGTGGCGGTCAAACACAACAAAATGAACACTGAAGCTTTCTTT.

Many counts were recorded for this clonotype. The chain joins TRBV7-9 to TRBJ2-7, with 7 bases identical to TRBD1. Trimming took 1 base from V and 3 from J; bases not matched to a gene: 6. Germline loops: CDR1 SEHNR, CDR2 FQNEAQ (reference sequence). The CDR3 is 15 amino acids. Here the CDR3 reads CASSLGTGSGYEQYF. The DNA for the CDR3 is TGTGCCAGCAGCTTAGGGACAGGCTCGGGCTACGAGCAGTACTTC.

This clonotype was detected many times. The chain is built from TRBV7-2 and TRBJ2-5; a weak D match, TRBD2 (5 bases). V gave up 2 bases and J gave up 5 bases, with 18 bases separating them. This CDR3 has 16 amino acids. CDR1 and CDR2 (germline): SGHTA, FQGNSA. The CDR3 bases are TGTGCCAGCAGCTTATCAAAGCGGAGTGCTTGGGAGACCCAGTACTTC. This translates into CASSLSKRSAWETQYF. The entire variable domain, with the rest obtained from reference TRBV7-2 and TRBJ2-5, is as follows: GAGVSQSPSNKVTEKGKDVELRCDPISGHTALYWYRQSLGQGLEFLIYFQGNSAPDKSGLPSDRFSAERTGGSVSTLTIQRTQQEDSAVYLCASSLSKRSAWETQYFGPGTRLLVL.

This clonotype was seen at least ten times. The chain couples TRBV7-2 to TRBJ1-1, with D possibly TRBD1 on 5 matching bases. The CDR3 has 13 amino acids. Between the trimmed V and J ends, which lost 5 bases and 2 bases, there was a span of 9 bases. CDR1 is SGHTA, CDR2 FQGNSA, per germline. The CDR3 region is CASSTTVNTEAFF. In DNA form, the CDR3 reads TGTGCCAGCAGCACGACAGTAAACACTGAAGCTTTCTTT. The entire variable domain, with the rest obtained from reference TRBV7-2 and TRBJ1-1, is as follows: GAGVSQSPSNKVTEKGKDVELRCDPISGHTALYWYRQSLGQGLEFLIYFQGNSAPDKSGLPSDRFSAERTGGSVSTLTIQRTQQEDSAVYLCASSTTVNTEAFFGQGTRLTVV.

This clonotype was seen at least ten times. This sequence joins TRBV9 and TRBJ1-1; no clear D gene. Trimming removed 0 bases from V and 1 base from J, with 7 bases in between. The germline V gene encodes CDR1 SGDLS and CDR2 YYNGEE. The CDR3 runs 14 residues. CDR3 in amino acids: CASSVDNQNTEAFF. CDR3 sequence (DNA): TGTGCCAGCAGCGTAGACAATCAGAACACTGAAGCTTTCTTT.

The gene calls are TRBV5-6 and TRBJ1-1; no definite D call. Trimming removed 1 base at V and 7 bases at J, with 11 bases between. This CDR3 contains 13 residues. Germline V lookup: CDR1 SGHDT, CDR2 YYEEEE. This chain's CDR3 is CASSLSVGIEAFF. CDR3 nucleotides: TGTGCCAGCAGCTTGAGTGTCGGGATTGAAGCTTTCTTT.

This clonotype was found many times. This chain connects TRBV7-3 to TRBJ2-3; 7 bases agree with TRBD1. Losses at the gene ends were 5 bases for V and 0 bases for J; bases not matched to a gene: 8. Germline V gives CDR1 SGHTA, CDR2 FQGTGA. This CDR3 has 16 amino acids. DNA for the CDR3: TGTGCCAGCAGCGCTACCGGGACAGCTAGCACAGATACGCAGTATTTT. This codes for CASSATGTASTDTQYF.

This clonotype was picked up many times. V and J are TRBV7-3 and TRBJ2-1; D assignment may be TRBD1 or TRBD2 (5 bases each). V dropped 5 bases and J dropped 0 bases, with 14 bases sitting between them. The germline CDR1 and CDR2 sequences are SGHTA and FQGTGA. This CDR3 contains 16 residues. CDR3 in amino acids: CASSRAGTGSYNEQFF. CDR3 DNA: TGTGCCAGCAGCAGAGCCGGGACCGGCTCCTACAATGAGCAGTTCTTC.

V is TRBV4-2 and J is TRBJ1-2; a possible D gene is TRBD1 (5 bases). Trimming left V 1 base short and J 8 bases short, with 17 bases between. Germline V gene data show CDR1 as LGHNA and CDR2 as YNFKEQ. The CDR3 covers 15 residues. Here the CDR3 DNA reads TGTGCCAGCAGCCAAGGGGCACAGGAGATGAAGGGCTACACCTTC. Its translation: CASSQGAQEMKGYTF.

This clonotype has just a few counts. The chain links TRBV7-9 to TRBJ2-1, with D possibly being TRBD1 or TRBD2 (6 bases each). Germline CDR1 SEHNR, CDR2 FQNEAQ (reference sequence). The CDR3 is 22 amino acids. V dropped 5 bases and J dropped 3 bases, with 35 bases sitting between them. The CDR3 loop is CASSPLVGVIPGTAGHYNEQFF. As DNA, the CDR3 is TGTGCCAGCAGCCCCTTAGTTGGAGTAATTCCGGGTACGGCGGGACACTACAATGAGCAGTTCTTC.

This clonotype was seen at least ten times. This sequence joins TRBV3-1 and TRBJ2-1; the match to TRBD2 covers 12 bases. This CDR3 comprises 20 residues. The J segment lost 0 bases and the V segment lost 3 bases, leaving 12 bases of the junction unmatched. In germline, CDR1 is LGHDT, CDR2 YNNKEL (reference sequence). This chain's CDR3 is CASSQSIGLAGLISYNEQFF. CDR3 DNA: TGTGCCAGCAGCCAGTCGATCGGACTAGCGGGATTAATCTCCTACAATGAGCAGTTCTTC.

Worth noting for this clonotype: Given a much more abundant clone one base away, this may be a read error. The chain joins TRBV7-3 to TRBJ2-1; 9 nucleotides line up with TRBD2. Germline V gene sequence: CDR1 SGHTA, CDR2 FQGTGA. CDR3 length: 14 amino acids. The CDR3 DNA reads TGTGCCAGCAGCCCCGGACTAGCGTACAATGGGCAGTTCTTC. This translates into CASSPGLAYNGQFF.

The chain has TRBV4-3 and TRBJ2-1; TRBD2 agrees at 7 bases. CDR1 LGHNA and CDR2 YSLEER come from the germline V gene. The length of the CDR3 is 19 residues. J was trimmed by 0 bases and V by 0 bases; bases with no gene match: 11. The CDR3 spells CASSQESYLAGSSYNEQFF. Here the CDR3 DNA reads TGCGCCAGCAGCCAAGAATCGTATTTAGCGGGTAGCTCCTACAATGAGCAGTTCTTC.

The chain has TRBV20-1 and TRBJ1-6; 8 bases are a match to TRBD1. After removal of 4 bases from V and 7 bases from J, the junction contained 6 bases not matched to a gene. The CDR3 is made up of 14 amino acids. CDR1 is DFQATT, CDR2 SNEGSKA, per germline (reference sequence). CDR3 amino acids: CSAKKTGENSPLHF. The CDR3 coding sequence is TGCAGTGCTAAGAAGACAGGGGAAAATTCACCCCTCCACTTT.